This T cell receptor (beta chain) was retrieved from a study of blood T cell repertoires in COVID-19. Authors' analysis steps: Estimation of nucleated cell counts was performed using reference gene primer amplification. Libraries were prepared by immunoSEQ multiplex PCR; TCRdb keeps only in-frame clonotypes and omits some of them. V and J calls and clone size are copied from that table; D and trimming were computed from the DNA. Here the sample spans fewer than 450,000 clones, about 90% being singletons. Germline V gives CDR1 SGHRS, CDR2 YFSETQ. Trimming removed 3 bases from V and 0 bases from J, with 15 bases in between. The CDR3 sequence is 16 residues long. Study members were between roughly 18 and 100 years old and lived in 24 US regions. In assigning cohorts, the study relied on participant-reported clinical history.

This sequence joins TRBV5-1 and TRBJ1-1, with no clear D. Sequencing input: PBMCs or T cells enriched from blood (not recorded which). This clonotype was obtained from a woman aged 25 to 45 who had recovered from COVID-19. CDR3 sequence (DNA): TGCGCCAGCAGCTCGTATGGTCGGGTCATGAACACTGAAGCTTTCTTT. Its protein product is CASSSYGRVMNTEAFF.